This paragraph covers one T cell receptor (beta chain) sequence. Time point reported: peripheral blood 6 weeks after treatment start. The CDR3 consists of 16 residues. Germline V gene data show CDR1 as LGHNA and CDR2 as YNFKEQ. V was pared by 0 bases and J by 7 bases, with 10 bases of the junction left unmatched. This table comes from immunoSEQ multiplex PCR, and its TCRdb copy is limited to in-frame clones, with some not included. The data hold roughly 100,000 clones, with roughly 85% observed a single time. The source of the sample is a study of PD-L1 blockade in urothelial cancer. Study context: About 90% of the roughly 30 patients were men who had bladder-origin urothelial cancer. Researchers found blood samples held a median of approximately 150,000 T cells. Analyzed time points were 3 weeks (second dose) and 6 weeks after therapy began.

The clonotype was recovered from a man in his 70s with urothelial cancer. V is TRBV4-2 and J is TRBJ2-3; 7 bases are shared with TRBD2. The source material was PBMCs, sampled around atezolizumab (anti-PD-L1) treatment. CDR3 residues: CASSQDIRGVSNTQYF. CDR3 DNA: TGTGCCAGCAGCCAAGATATCCGGGGGGTGTCAAATACGCAGTATTTT.